Included here is one TCR beta chain sequence, with context. V lost 0 bases to trimming and J lost 2 bases; unmatched junction nucleotides: 3. Germline CDR1 SGDLS, CDR2 YYNGEE. CDR3 length equals 15 residues. The sample originates from a study of blood T cell repertoires in COVID-19. Turning to the study itself: Spain, Italy and the United States supplied samples that represented acute and convalescent COVID-19. T cells, B-cell-depleted T cells, or PBMCs supplied cDNA or gDNA.

Under the authors' procedure: Reference gene primers were amplified, and this amplification served to estimate nucleated cell counts. Clones were read by immunoSEQ multiplex PCR, and TCRdb kept only the in-frame ones, dropping some. V and J calls and clone size are given by that table; D and trimming were obtained from the DNA. The table lists about 86,000 clones, 70% to 85% of them singletons. Sequenced sample: peripheral blood. The origin of this receptor is a man in his 70s with acute or convalescent COVID-19. The genes are TRBV9 and TRBJ2-3; 7 bases match TRBD2. The CDR3 sequence: CASSVASGLTDTQYF. The CDR3 coding sequence is TGTGCCAGCAGCGTAGCTAGCGGCCTCACAGATACGCAGTATTTT.